A single sample gave rise to the 22 T cell receptor beta chains below, sequenced in a study of T cells in Graves' hyperthyroidism and ophthalmopathy. Amplification of TCR beta CDR3 regions was performed using RNA transcripts as template. Initially, a first-round RT-PCR of the TCR CDR3 employed the HTBI primer set. Using its own MiXCR run on the multiplex PCR reads, TCRdb lists one record per CDR3 protein. The table shows around 300,000 distinct CDR3 sequences, with about 25% occurring only once. The sample comprised blood. These receptors were obtained from a middle-aged man with Graves' hyperthyroidism that later progressed to Graves' ophthalmopathy.

This clonotype was seen a few times. The gene calls are TRBV15 and TRBJ2-4, with D hard to call. The CDR3 is 12 amino acids. Germline values: CDR1 LNHNV, CDR2 YYDKDF (reference sequence). V was shortened by 3 bases and J by 10 bases, with 10 bases between the two germline ends. CDR3: CATSSLGPIQYF. In nucleotides, the CDR3 is TGTGCCACCAGCAGCCTTGGGCCTATTCAGTACTTC. The full variable domain, with the rest looked up from reference TRBV15 and TRBJ2-4, is DAMVIQNPRYQVTQFGKPVTLSCSQTLNHNVMYWYQQKSSQAPKLLFHYYDKDFNNEADTPDNFQSRRPNTSFCFLDIRSPGLGDTAMYLCATSSLGPIQYFGAGTRLSVL.

At least ten counts were recorded for this clonotype. The rearrangement links TRBV29-1 to TRBJ2-2, with D unresolved. This CDR3 is 12 amino acids long. The V gene lost 7 bases and the J gene lost 5 bases, with 11 bases spanning the gap. Germline assignment: CDR1 SQVTM and CDR2 ANQGSEA. CDR3 sequence (DNA): TGCAGCGCGGGTCTGGCGACCGGGGAGCTGTTTTTT. Its protein is CSAGLATGELFF.

This clonotype showed up many times. The CDR3 sequence: CASSLSHGGRPYQETQYF. CDR3 sequence (DNA): TGTGCCAGCAGTCTTAGTCACGGTGGCAGACCGTACCAAGAGACCCAGTACTTC. The chain joins TRBV6-6 to TRBJ2-5; D ambiguous. Trimming cost V 5 bases and J 0 bases, with 22 bases left between them. The CDR3 totals 18 residues. The germline V gene encodes CDR1 MNHNY and CDR2 SVGAGI (reference sequence).

This clonotype was detected ten times or more. The chain has TRBV27 and TRBJ1-3; 8 bases match TRBD1. Trimming removed 5 bases from V and 2 bases from J; junction bases left unmatched: 2. This CDR3 contains 14 residues. In germline, CDR1 is MNHEY, CDR2 SMNVEV (reference sequence). CDR3 residues: CASSQDRAGNTIYF. For the CDR3, the DNA is TGTGCCAGCAGTCAGGACAGGGCTGGAAACACCATATATTTT.

This clonotype has at least ten counts. CDR3 DNA: TGCGCCAGCCGTGGTGGAGCCCTCGACTACGAGCAGTACTTC. Amino acid sequence: CASRGGALDYEQYF. The genes are TRBV5-1 and TRBJ2-7; D call uncertain. The V gene's germline CDR1 is SGHRS and CDR2 YFSETQ. Trimming took off 7 bases at V and 3 bases at J, with 17 bases between the two ends. This CDR3 spans 14 amino acids.

This clonotype was observed at least ten times. This rearrangement joins TRBV6-2 or TRBV6-3 to TRBJ1-1; D is unclear. Germline V CDR1 and CDR2: MNHEY, SVGEGT. V was trimmed by 0 bases and J by 5 bases, leaving 7 bases between them. CDR3 length: 13 residues. The CDR3 DNA is TGTGCCAGCAGTTACTCGCTCAGAACTGAAGCTTTCTTT. It translates to CASSYSLRTEAFF.

This clonotype was detected many times. The CDR3 is CASSLQTQGGGETQYF. The CDR3 region has the DNA TGCGCCAGCAGCTTGCAAACACAGGGTGGGGGAGAGACCCAGTACTTC. This chain links TRBV5-1 with TRBJ2-5, with D perhaps TRBD1 (6 bases). CDR3 length: 16 residues. Germline lookup yields CDR1 SGHRS and CDR2 YFSETQ. Trimming stripped 1 base from V and 4 bases from J, with 17 bases between.

The chain links TRBV24-1 to TRBJ1-2; 7 bases match TRBD1. Germline-derived CDR1 and CDR2 are KGHDR and SFDVKD. The CDR3 runs 15 residues. V lost 3 bases and J lost 2; bases outside the gene matches: 5. The CDR3 DNA follows: TGTGCCACCAGTGATCCCGAAGGGGGCAACTATGGCTACACCTTC. Its translation: CATSDPEGGNYGYTF.

This clonotype occurred many times. The chain couples TRBV6-1 to TRBJ2-5; 15 positions match TRBD2. This CDR3 contains 19 residues. Germline CDR1 reads MNHNS; CDR2 reads SASEGT. The V gene end was trimmed by 0 bases and the J gene end by 3 bases; junction bases not matched to a gene: 8. The CDR3 here is CASSEAVVGTSGRKETQYF. For the CDR3, the DNA is TGTGCCAGCAGTGAAGCAGTAGTAGGGACTAGCGGGAGGAAAGAGACCCAGTACTTC.

This clonotype was seen many times. The chain combines TRBV6-5 with TRBJ1-2; D ambiguous. The CDR3 contains 13 residues. The V gene's germline CDR1 is MNHEY and CDR2 SVGAGI. V was clipped by 2 bases and J by 0 bases, with 4 bases between them. CDR3 protein: CASSYTTNYGYTF. The CDR3 DNA reads TGTGCCAGCAGTTACACAACTAACTATGGCTACACCTTC.

This clonotype has just a few counts. V gene TRBV12-3 or TRBV12-4 combines with J gene TRBJ2-7; tentatively, D is TRBD2 (6 bases). The CDR3 is 17 residues long. Trimming shortened V by 1 base and J by 7 bases, and 23 bases separated the two germline ends. The DNA of the CDR3 is TGTGCCAGCAGTTTAGGCCCAGGAGCGGCCGCCCGGGGGGAGCAGTACTTC. Protein sequence: CASSLGPGAAARGEQYF.

This clonotype was counted at least ten times. The chain employs TRBV2 and TRBJ2-5; 8 positions match TRBD2. V lost 7 bases to trimming and J lost 5 bases; unmatched junction nucleotides: 18. The germline V gene encodes CDR1 SNHLY and CDR2 FYNNEI. CDR3 length: 17 residues. The CDR3 region has the DNA TGTGCCAGCACTCCCGGGACTAGTGGGACCGGACCCGAGACCCAGTACTTC. It yields the protein CASTPGTSGTGPETQYF. Full variable domain (outside the CDR3, taken from reference TRBV2 and TRBJ2-5): EPEVTQTPSHQVTQMGQEVILRCVPISNHLYFYWYRQILGQKVEFLVSFYNNEISEKSEIFDDQFSVERPDGSNFTLKIRSTKLEDSAMYFCASTPGTSGTGPETQYFGPGTRLLVL.

This clonotype was seen ten or more times. This chain links TRBV6-2 or TRBV6-3 with TRBJ1-5, with TRBD1 as a possible D gene (6 bases). The CDR3 runs 14 residues. Germline V CDR1 and CDR2: MNHEY, SVGEGT. Trimming stripped 5 bases from V and 9 bases from J, with 17 bases between. The CDR3 sequence: CASSRDTADLPQHF. The CDR3 DNA reads TGTGCCAGCAGTAGGGACACGGCAGATTTGCCCCAGCATTTT.

The rearrangement joins TRBV6-5 to TRBJ2-7, with TRBD2 identical over 7 bases. J gave up 5 bases and V 4 bases, and 11 bases lay outside the gene matches. CDR1 and CDR2 (germline): MNHEY, SVGAGI. This CDR3 is 15 amino acids long. The CDR3 DNA is TGTGCCAGCAGTTCGGGGGGAGGCCTCGTAAACGAGCAGTACTTC. It yields the protein CASSSGGGLVNEQYF.

The J gene is TRBJ1-5, the V gene TRBV11-2; TRBD1 is a possible D gene (5 bases). The CDR3 consists of 19 residues. Trimming shortened V by 2 bases and J by 1 base, and 21 bases separated the two germline ends. CDR1 is SGHAT, CDR2 FQNNGV, per germline. The CDR3, as DNA: TGTGCCAGCAGCTTAAGTCCGGAGGGGAGCGGATTAAGCAATCAGCCCCAGCATTTT. Residues: CASSLSPEGSGLSNQPQHF.

This clonotype has only one observation. The chain carries TRBV12-3 or TRBV12-4 and TRBJ2-7; 10 positions match TRBD1. V was pared by 6 bases and J by 7 bases, with 3 bases of the junction left unmatched. There are 12 residues in the CDR3. The CDR3 region is CASRGQGREQYF. CDR3 in DNA: TGTGCCAGCAGGGGACAGGGGAGGGAGCAGTACTTC.

This clonotype has only one observation. The chain combines TRBV15 with TRBJ1-1; D perhaps matches TRBD1 (5 bases). CDR1 is LNHNV and CDR2 is YYDKDF in the germline V gene (reference sequence). Trimming stripped 3 bases from V and 0 bases from J, with 14 bases between. CDR3 size: 16 residues. This chain's CDR3 is CATSRTWGVLNTEAFF. The CDR3 coding sequence is TGTGCCACCAGCAGGACCTGGGGGGTACTGAACACTGAAGCTTTCTTT.

The chain uses TRBV4-1 and TRBJ1-1; TRBD1 might be the D (6 bases). Per the germline V gene, CDR1 is MGHRA and CDR2 is YSYEKL. CDR3 length: 15 residues. V was clipped by 2 bases and J by 2 bases, with 12 bases between them. The CDR3 DNA is TGCGCCAGCAGCCAACAAGACAGGATCAACACTGAAGCTTTCTTT. Encoded protein: CASSQQDRINTEAFF.

CDR3 DNA sequence: TGTGCCACCAGCGGTCCGGACAGGGTCCGCGAGCAGTACTTC. As protein: CATSGPDRVREQYF. The chain uses TRBV15 and TRBJ2-7; 8 bases are a match to TRBD1. CDR3 length: 14 amino acids. Trimming cost V 5 bases and J 6 bases; bases outside gene matches: 9. CDR1 LNHNV and CDR2 YYDKDF come from the germline V gene (reference sequence).

The chain carries TRBV6-1 and TRBJ1-5, with 10 positions matching TRBD1. The CDR3 runs to 14 residues. Germline values: CDR1 MNHNS, CDR2 SASEGT. V lost 5 bases to trimming and J lost 5 bases; unmatched junction nucleotides: 3. CDR3 sequence: CASSLGQGHQPQHF. The CDR3 DNA reads as TGTGCCAGCAGTCTGGGACAGGGGCATCAGCCCCAGCATTTT.

This clonotype was picked up many times. V usage is TRBV27 and J usage is TRBJ1-2, with a tentative D call TRBD1 (5 bases). V lost 4 bases and J lost 8, with 23 bases in between. This CDR3 spans 16 amino acids. Germline V lookup: CDR1 MNHEY, CDR2 SMNVEV (reference sequence). The CDR3 protein is CASSSPGRGSGVGYTF. Written as DNA, the CDR3 is TGTGCCAGCAGTTCGCCGGGACGGGGTAGTGGGGTCGGCTACACCTTC.

This clonotype showed up many times. The chain uses TRBV5-1 and TRBJ2-7, with D perhaps matching TRBD1 (5 bases). From germline, CDR1 is SGHRS and CDR2 YFSETQ. CDR3 length equals 14 residues. V was trimmed by 1 base and J by 3 bases, leaving 11 bases between them. The CDR3 region has the DNA TGCGCCAGCAGCTTGCCAGGGAACCTCTACGAGCAGTACTTC. Translated: CASSLPGNLYEQYF.